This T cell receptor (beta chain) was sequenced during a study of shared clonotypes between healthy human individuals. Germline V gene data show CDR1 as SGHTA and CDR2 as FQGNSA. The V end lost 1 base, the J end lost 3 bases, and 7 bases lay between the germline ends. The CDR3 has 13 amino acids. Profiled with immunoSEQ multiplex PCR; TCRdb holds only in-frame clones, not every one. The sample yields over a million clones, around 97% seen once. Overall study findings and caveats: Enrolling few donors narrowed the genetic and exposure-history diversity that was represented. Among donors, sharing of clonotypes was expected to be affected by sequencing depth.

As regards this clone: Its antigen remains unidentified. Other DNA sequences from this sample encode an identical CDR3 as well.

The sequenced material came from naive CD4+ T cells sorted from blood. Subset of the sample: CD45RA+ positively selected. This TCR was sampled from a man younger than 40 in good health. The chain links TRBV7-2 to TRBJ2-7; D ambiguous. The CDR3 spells CASSLGPDYEQYF. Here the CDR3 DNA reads TGTGCCAGCAGCTTAGGGCCCGACTACGAGCAGTACTTC.